One and the same sample provided the 18 T cell receptor beta chains below, sequenced in a study of shared clonotypes between healthy human individuals. Sequenced by immunoSEQ multiplex PCR; TCRdb stores in-frame clones only, minus some. The sample holds nearly 500,000 clones, over 60% seen once. The specimen was PBMCs. These receptors were obtained from a woman in her 40s in good health. Some clones in this sample may be carry-over from other donors' samples.

V usage is TRBV5-1 and J usage is TRBJ2-3; TRBD1 agrees at 9 bases. CDR3 length: 16 amino acids. CDR1 is SGHRS, CDR2 YFSETQ, per germline. Trimming took 1 base from V and 2 from J; bases not matched to a gene: 5. CDR3 sequence (DNA): TGCGCCAGCAGCTTGAGCGGGACAGGGTCCACAGATACGCAGTATTTT. Residues: CASSLSGTGSTDTQYF.

This clone was counted only a few times. The chain is built from TRBV7-2 and TRBJ2-2, with D perhaps TRBD2 (6 bases). Germline V gives CDR1 SGHTA, CDR2 FQGNSA. The length of the CDR3 is 16 residues. V was trimmed by 5 bases and J by 8 bases, leaving 21 bases between them. DNA of the CDR3: TGTGCCAGCAGCCCCCGACTAGAATTCAGGGCTGGGGAGCTGTTTTTT. The encoded protein is CASSPRLEFRAGELFF. The full variable domain, completed using reference TRBV7-2 and TRBJ2-2, is GAGVSQSPSNKVTEKGKDVELRCDPISGHTALYWYRQSLGQGLEFLIYFQGNSAPDKSGLPSDRFSAERTGGSVSTLTIQRTQQEDSAVYLCASSPRLEFRAGELFFGEGSRLTVL.

V and J are TRBV10-3 and TRBJ2-2; the D is unclear. There are 12 residues in the CDR3. V was pared by 5 bases and J by 7 bases, with 8 bases between. Looked up from germline, CDR1 is ENHRY and CDR2 is SYGVKD. Here the CDR3 DNA reads TGTGCCATCAGTAAGCCCATCGGGGAGCTGTTTTTT. Translating gives CAISKPIGELFF.

The chain uses TRBV18 and TRBJ2-1; 11 nucleotides align to TRBD2. The CDR3 length is 16 residues. Germline V gene lookup returns CDR1 KGHSH and CDR2 LQKENI. Losses at the gene ends were 5 bases for V and 5 bases for J; bases not matched to a gene: 8. CDR3 nucleotides: TGTGCCAGCTCATCATCCGGGACTAGCGGTGACAATGAGCAGTTCTTC. Its protein is CASSSSGTSGDNEQFF.

The genes are TRBV5-6 and TRBJ2-7, with D possibly matching TRBD1 (5 bases). Trimming left V 6 bases short and J 3 bases short, with 16 bases between. The CDR3 totals 14 residues. Germline loops: CDR1 SGHDT, CDR2 YYEEEE. This chain's CDR3 is CASTLTGDGYEQYF. CDR3 DNA sequence: TGTGCCAGCACGCTCACAGGAGATGGCTACGAGCAGTACTTC.

The V call is TRBV30, the J call TRBJ2-1; either TRBD1 or TRBD2 may supply D (6 bases each). The germline V gene has CDR1 GTSNPN and CDR2 SVGIG (reference sequence). This CDR3 contains 13 residues. The V end lost 4 bases, the J end lost 10 bases, and 17 bases lay between the germline ends. The DNA of the CDR3 is TGTGCCTGGACCAGGGACACCGGAGGGGAGCAGTTCTTC. Translation: CAWTRDTGGEQFF.

The rearrangement links TRBV6-1 to TRBJ2-3; the match to TRBD2 covers 7 bases. This CDR3 has 13 residues. The V and J ends lost 1 base and 12 bases, in that order; junction bases with no gene match: 7. CDR1 and CDR2 (germline): MNHNS, SASEGT. For the CDR3, the DNA is TGTGCCAGCAGTGAAGGGAGCCTAGCGGTCCAGTATTTT. Translating gives CASSEGSLAVQYF.

This clone was counted ten times or more. This chain connects TRBV5-1 to TRBJ1-6, with D possibly being TRBD1 (5 bases). The CDR3 covers 15 residues. CDR1 is SGHRS, CDR2 YFSETQ, per germline. V lost 4 bases to trimming and J lost 8 bases, with 16 bases between them. The CDR3 spells CASSPGTLRDSPLHF. The CDR3 DNA follows: TGCGCCAGCAGCCCCGGGACCTTAAGGGATTCACCCCTCCACTTT.

A few counts support this clone. The chain has TRBV7-2 and TRBJ2-5; D might be TRBD1 or TRBD2, each matching 5 bases. The CDR3 extends over 14 amino acids. Germline lookup yields CDR1 SGHTA and CDR2 FQGNSA. Trimming cost V 3 bases and J 7 bases, with 15 bases left between them. The CDR3 reads CASSLAGASGTQYF. In nucleotides, the CDR3 is TGTGCCAGCAGCTTGGCCGGGGCTAGTGGGACCCAGTACTTC. The full variable domain, its missing parts supplied by reference TRBV7-2 and TRBJ2-5, is GAGVSQSPSNKVTEKGKDVELRCDPISGHTALYWYRQSLGQGLEFLIYFQGNSAPDKSGLPSDRFSAERTGGSVSTLTIQRTQQEDSAVYLCASSLAGASGTQYFGPGTRLLVL.

The chain has TRBV7-2 and TRBJ2-1; 9 positions agree with TRBD2. Germline CDR1 is SGHTA and CDR2 is FQGNSA. This CDR3 comprises 16 residues. V lost 5 bases, J lost 0 bases, and 5 bases stayed unmatched. CDR3 sequence (DNA): TGTGCCAGCAGCCGTCTAGCGGGGAGCTCCTACAATGAGCAGTTCTTC. Amino acids: CASSRLAGSSYNEQFF.

The chain links TRBV7-8 to TRBJ2-1; 9 bases fit TRBD2. Germline V gives CDR1 SGHVS, CDR2 FQNEAQ. The CDR3 covers 16 residues. The junction had 10 bases not matched to a gene; V was cut back by 1 base and J by 9 bases. CDR3 amino acids: CASSLEVLAGAVEQFF. The CDR3, as DNA: TGTGCCAGCAGCTTAGAGGTGTTAGCGGGAGCGGTTGAGCAGTTCTTC.

This clone is a singleton in its sample. The rearrangement uses TRBV6-1 and TRBJ2-7; 8 bases line up with TRBD2. V lost 5 bases and J lost 2; bases outside the gene matches: 5. Germline-derived CDR1 and CDR2 are MNHNS and SASEGT. The CDR3 has 14 amino acids. The CDR3 coding sequence is TGTGCCAGCAGTTTGGGACTAGAACCCTACGAGCAGTACTTC. Its protein product is CASSLGLEPYEQYF.

This chain's CDR3 is CATSREDSDRYF. The DNA of the CDR3 is TGTGCCACCAGCAGAGAGGACAGCGACAGGTACTTC. This chain links TRBV15 with TRBJ2-5, with D possibly matching TRBD1 (6 bases). CDR1 is LNHNV, CDR2 YYDKDF, per germline (reference sequence). The CDR3 contains 12 residues. V lost 0 bases, J lost 13 bases, and 12 bases lay in between.

About this clone: The sample has other DNA sequences that encode this CDR3 too. The chain carries TRBV7-2 and TRBJ2-5; 8 nucleotides align to TRBD2. CDR3 length: 14 residues. Germline V gene data show CDR1 as SGHTA and CDR2 as FQGNSA. With V trimmed by 5 bases and J by 1 base, 3 bases remained unmatched. In nucleotides, the CDR3 is TGTGCCAGCAGCCTCGGACTAGCCCAAGAGACCCAGTACTTC. Encoded protein: CASSLGLAQETQYF.

This chain joins TRBV6-5 and TRBJ2-4, with TRBD1 as a possible D gene (5 bases). Germline V gene lookup returns CDR1 MNHEY and CDR2 SVGAGI. This CDR3 comprises 13 residues. Trimming removed 6 bases from V and 7 bases from J, with 13 bases in between. The CDR3 is CASRRLDTNIQYF. Here the CDR3 DNA reads TGTGCCAGCAGACGCCTGGACACGAACATTCAGTACTTC.

This clone was recorded a few times. Other nucleotide sequences from this sample produce the same CDR3. The CDR3 is CAWRSSYNSPLHF. The CDR3 nucleotides read TGTGCCTGGAGAAGCTCCTATAATTCACCCCTCCACTTT. This chain links TRBV30 with TRBJ1-6; D gene uncertain. The CDR3 runs to 13 residues. Between the trimmed V and J ends, which lost 3 bases and 0 bases, there was a span of 3 bases. Germline CDR1 GTSNPN, CDR2 SVGIG (reference sequence).

The genes are TRBV19 and TRBJ1-3; maybe TRBD1 (5 bases). CDR1 is LNHDA and CDR2 is SQIVND in the germline V gene (reference sequence). The CDR3 runs to 16 residues. Trimming took 5 bases from V and 0 from J, leaving 14 bases between them. The CDR3 coding sequence is TGTGCCAGTAGTTCCGGGACCCTTATCTCTGGAAACACCATATATTTT. Protein sequence: CASSSGTLISGNTIYF.

The rearrangement uses TRBV30 and TRBJ1-1; D is possibly TRBD1 (6 bases). There are 14 residues in the CDR3. Germline V gives CDR1 GTSNPN, CDR2 SVGIG (reference sequence). V was shortened by 2 bases and J by 6 bases, with 16 bases between the two germline ends. In DNA form, the CDR3 reads TGTGCCTGGAGTCTTGAGGGGGGGTCCCCTGAAGCTTTCTTT. Protein sequence: CAWSLEGGSPEAFF. The entire variable domain, with the rest obtained from reference TRBV30 and TRBJ1-1, is as follows: SQTIHQWPATLVQPVGSPLSLECTVEGTSNPNLYWYRQAAGRGLQLLFYSVGIGQISSEVPQNLSASRPQDRQFILSSKKLLLSDSGFYLCAWSLEGGSPEAFFGQGTRLTVV.